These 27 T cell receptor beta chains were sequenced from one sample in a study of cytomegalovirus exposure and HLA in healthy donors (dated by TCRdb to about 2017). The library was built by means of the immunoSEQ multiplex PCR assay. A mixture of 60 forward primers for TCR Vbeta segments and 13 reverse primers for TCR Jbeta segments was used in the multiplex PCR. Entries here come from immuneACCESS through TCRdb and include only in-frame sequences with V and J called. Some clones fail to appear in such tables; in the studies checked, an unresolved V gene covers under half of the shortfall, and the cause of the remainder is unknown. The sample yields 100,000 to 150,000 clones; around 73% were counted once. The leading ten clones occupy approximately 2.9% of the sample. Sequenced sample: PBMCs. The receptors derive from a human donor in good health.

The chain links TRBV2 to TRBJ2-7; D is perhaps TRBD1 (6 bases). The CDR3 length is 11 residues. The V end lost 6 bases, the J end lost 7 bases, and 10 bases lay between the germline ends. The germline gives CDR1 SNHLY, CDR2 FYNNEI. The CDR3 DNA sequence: TGTGCCAGCAGCGTCCAGGGGGAGCAGTACTTC. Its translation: CASSVQGEQYF.

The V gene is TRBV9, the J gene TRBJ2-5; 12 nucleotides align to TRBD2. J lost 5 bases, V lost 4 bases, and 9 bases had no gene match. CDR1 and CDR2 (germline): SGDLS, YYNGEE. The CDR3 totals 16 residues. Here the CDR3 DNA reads TGTGCCAGCAGCTTCTCTAGCGGGGGGGCCGTGGAGACCCAGTACTTC. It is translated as CASSFSSGGAVETQYF.

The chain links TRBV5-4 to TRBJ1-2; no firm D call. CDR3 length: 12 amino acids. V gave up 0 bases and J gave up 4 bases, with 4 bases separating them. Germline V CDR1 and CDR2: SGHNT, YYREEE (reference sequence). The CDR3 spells CASSLDSYGYTF. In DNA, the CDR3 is TGTGCCAGCAGCTTGGACAGCTATGGCTACACCTTC. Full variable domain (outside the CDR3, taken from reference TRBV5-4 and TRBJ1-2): ETGVTQSPTHLIKTRGQQVTLRCSSQSGHNTVSWYQQALGQGPQFIFQYYREEENGRGNFPPRFSGLQFPNYSSELNVNALELDDSALYLCASSLDSYGYTFGSGTRLTVV.

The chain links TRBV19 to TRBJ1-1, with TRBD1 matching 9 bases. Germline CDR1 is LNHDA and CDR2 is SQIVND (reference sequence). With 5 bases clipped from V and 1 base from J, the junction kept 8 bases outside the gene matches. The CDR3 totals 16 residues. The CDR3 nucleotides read TGTGCCAGTAGTCCCTATTACAGGGGGCAGAACACTGAAGCTTTCTTT. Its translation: CASSPYYRGQNTEAFF.

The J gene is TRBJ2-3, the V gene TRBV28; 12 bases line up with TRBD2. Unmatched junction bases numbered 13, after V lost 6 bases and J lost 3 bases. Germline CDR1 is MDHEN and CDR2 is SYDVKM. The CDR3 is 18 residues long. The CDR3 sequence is CASSRITGTSGRTDTQYF. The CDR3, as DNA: TGTGCCAGCAGCCGTATCACCGGGACTAGCGGGCGTACAGATACGCAGTATTTT.

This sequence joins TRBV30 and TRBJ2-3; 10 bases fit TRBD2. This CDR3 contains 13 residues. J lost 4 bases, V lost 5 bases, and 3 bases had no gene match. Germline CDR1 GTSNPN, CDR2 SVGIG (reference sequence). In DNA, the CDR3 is TGTGCCTGGTGCCTAGCGGGAGCAGATACGCAGTATTTT. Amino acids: CAWCLAGADTQYF. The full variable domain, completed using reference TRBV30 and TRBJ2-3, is SQTIHQWPATLVQPVGSPLSLECTVEGTSNPNLYWYRQAAGRGLQLLFYSVGIGQISSEVPQNLSASRPQDRQFILSSKKLLLSDSGFYLCAWCLAGADTQYFGPGTRLTVL.

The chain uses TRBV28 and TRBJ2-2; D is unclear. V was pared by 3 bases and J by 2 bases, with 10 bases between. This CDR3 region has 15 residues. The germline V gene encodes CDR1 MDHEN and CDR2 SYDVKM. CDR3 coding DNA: TGTGCCAGCAGTTTGCTGGTCACTAACACCGGGGAGCTGTTTTTT. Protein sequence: CASSLLVTNTGELFF. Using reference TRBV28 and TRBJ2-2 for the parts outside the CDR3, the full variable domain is DVKVTQSSRYLVKRTGEKVFLECVQDMDHENMFWYRQDPGLGLRLIYFSYDVKMKEKGDIPEGYSVSREKKERFSLILESASTNQTSMYLCASSLLVTNTGELFFGEGSRLTVL.

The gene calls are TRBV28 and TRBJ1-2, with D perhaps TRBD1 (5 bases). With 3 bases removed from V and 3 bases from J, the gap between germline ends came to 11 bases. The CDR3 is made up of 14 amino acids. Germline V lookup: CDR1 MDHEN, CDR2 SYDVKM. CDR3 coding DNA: TGTGCCAGCAGTTTGGAAAGGGGTGACTATGGCTACACCTTC. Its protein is CASSLERGDYGYTF.

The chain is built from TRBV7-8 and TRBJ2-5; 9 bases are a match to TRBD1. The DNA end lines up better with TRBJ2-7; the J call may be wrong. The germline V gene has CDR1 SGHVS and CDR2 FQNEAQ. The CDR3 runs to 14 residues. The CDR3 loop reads CASSFPGQGYEQYF. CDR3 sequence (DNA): TGTGCCAGCAGCTTTCCGGGACAGGGCTACGAGCAGTACTTC.

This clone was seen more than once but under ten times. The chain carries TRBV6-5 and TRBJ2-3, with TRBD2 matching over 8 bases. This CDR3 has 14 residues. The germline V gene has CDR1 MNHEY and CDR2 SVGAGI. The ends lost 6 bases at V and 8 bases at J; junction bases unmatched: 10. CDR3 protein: CASRSREGLGTQYF. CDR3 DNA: TGTGCCAGCAGGAGTCGGGAGGGCCTGGGTACGCAGTATTTT.

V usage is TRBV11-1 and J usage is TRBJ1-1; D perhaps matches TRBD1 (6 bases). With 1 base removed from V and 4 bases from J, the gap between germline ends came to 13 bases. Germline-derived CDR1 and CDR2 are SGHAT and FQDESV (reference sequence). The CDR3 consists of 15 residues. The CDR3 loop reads CASSLEGQGITEAFF. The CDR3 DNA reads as TGTGCCAGCAGCTTAGAAGGCCAGGGGATCACTGAAGCTTTCTTT.

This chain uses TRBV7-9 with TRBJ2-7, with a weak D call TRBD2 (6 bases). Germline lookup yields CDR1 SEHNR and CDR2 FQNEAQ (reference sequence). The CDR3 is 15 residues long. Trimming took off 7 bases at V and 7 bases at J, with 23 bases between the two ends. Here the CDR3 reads CASTGMAGTFSEQYF. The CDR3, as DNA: TGTGCCAGCACCGGTATGGCGGGGACTTTTTCGGAGCAGTACTTC.

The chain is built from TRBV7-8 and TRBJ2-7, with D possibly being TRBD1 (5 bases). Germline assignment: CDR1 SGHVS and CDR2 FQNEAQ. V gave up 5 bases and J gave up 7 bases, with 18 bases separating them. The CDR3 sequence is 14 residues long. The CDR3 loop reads CASSGRRTPGEQYF. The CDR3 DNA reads TGTGCCAGCAGCGGACGACGGACACCCGGGGAGCAGTACTTC.

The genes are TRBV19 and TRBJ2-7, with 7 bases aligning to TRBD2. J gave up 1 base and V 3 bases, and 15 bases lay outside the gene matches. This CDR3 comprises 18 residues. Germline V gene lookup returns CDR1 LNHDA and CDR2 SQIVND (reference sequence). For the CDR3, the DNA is TGTGCCAGTAGTATGGGGGGGTTTGGGGGGAAGGGTTCCTACGAGCAGTACTTC. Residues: CASSMGGFGGKGSYEQYF.

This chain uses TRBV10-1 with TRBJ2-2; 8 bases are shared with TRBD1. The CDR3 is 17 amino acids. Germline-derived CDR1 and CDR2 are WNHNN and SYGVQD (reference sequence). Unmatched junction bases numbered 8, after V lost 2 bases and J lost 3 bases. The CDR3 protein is CASSERCRGLDTGELFF. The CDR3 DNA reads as TGCGCCAGCAGTGAGAGATGCAGGGGGCTTGACACCGGGGAGCTGTTTTTT.

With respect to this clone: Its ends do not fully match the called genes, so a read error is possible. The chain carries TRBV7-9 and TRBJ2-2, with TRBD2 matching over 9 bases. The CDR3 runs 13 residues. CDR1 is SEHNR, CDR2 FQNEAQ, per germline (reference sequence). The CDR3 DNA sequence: TGTTCCAGCAGGCGGGAGGGCACCGGGGAGCTGTTTTTT. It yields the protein CSSRREGTGELFF.

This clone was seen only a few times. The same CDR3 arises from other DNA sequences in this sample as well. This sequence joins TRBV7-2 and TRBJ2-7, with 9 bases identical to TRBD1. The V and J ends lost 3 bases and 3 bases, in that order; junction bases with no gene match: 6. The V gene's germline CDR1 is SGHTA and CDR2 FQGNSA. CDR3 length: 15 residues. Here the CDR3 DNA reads TGTGCCAGCAGCTTGGACAGGGGCGGCGGCTACGAGCAGTACTTC. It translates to CASSLDRGGGYEQYF.

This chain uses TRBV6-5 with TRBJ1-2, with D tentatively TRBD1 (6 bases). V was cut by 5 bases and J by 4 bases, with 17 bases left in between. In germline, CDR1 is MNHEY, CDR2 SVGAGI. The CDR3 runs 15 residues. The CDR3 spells CASSNPWTEGYGYTF. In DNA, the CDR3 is TGTGCCAGCAGTAACCCCTGGACAGAGGGCTATGGCTACACCTTC.

The CDR3 protein is CASSLLHTIYF. The CDR3, as DNA: TGTGCCAGCAGTCTTCTACACACCATATATTTT. V and J are TRBV28 and TRBJ1-3; D remains ambiguous. V was cut by 5 bases and J by 8 bases, with 7 bases left in between. Germline V lookup: CDR1 MDHEN, CDR2 SYDVKM. This CDR3 contains 11 residues. Full variable domain (rest looked up from reference TRBV28 and TRBJ1-3): DVKVTQSSRYLVKRTGEKVFLECVQDMDHENMFWYRQDPGLGLRLIYFSYDVKMKEKGDIPEGYSVSREKKERFSLILESASTNQTSMYLCASSLLHTIYFGEGSWLTVV.

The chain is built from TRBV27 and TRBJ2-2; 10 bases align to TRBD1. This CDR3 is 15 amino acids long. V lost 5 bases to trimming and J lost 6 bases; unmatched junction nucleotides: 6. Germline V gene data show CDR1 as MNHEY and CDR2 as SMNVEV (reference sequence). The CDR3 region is CASSASGTGAGELFF. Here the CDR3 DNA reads TGTGCCAGCAGTGCATCCGGGACAGGGGCCGGGGAGCTGTTTTTT.

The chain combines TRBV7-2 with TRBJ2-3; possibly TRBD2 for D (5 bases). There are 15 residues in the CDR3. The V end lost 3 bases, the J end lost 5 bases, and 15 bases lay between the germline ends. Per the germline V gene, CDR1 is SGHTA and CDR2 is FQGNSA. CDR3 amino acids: CASSFSGRSGDTQYF. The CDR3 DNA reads TGTGCCAGCAGCTTCAGCGGACGATCCGGAGATACGCAGTATTTT.

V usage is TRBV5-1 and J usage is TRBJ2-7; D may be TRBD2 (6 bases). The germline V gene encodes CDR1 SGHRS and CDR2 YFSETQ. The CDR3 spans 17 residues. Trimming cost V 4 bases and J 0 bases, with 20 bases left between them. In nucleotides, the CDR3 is TGCGCCAGCAGCCGACCCACGGGCGGAGGGAGCTCCTACGAGCAGTACTTC. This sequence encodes CASSRPTGGGSSYEQYF.

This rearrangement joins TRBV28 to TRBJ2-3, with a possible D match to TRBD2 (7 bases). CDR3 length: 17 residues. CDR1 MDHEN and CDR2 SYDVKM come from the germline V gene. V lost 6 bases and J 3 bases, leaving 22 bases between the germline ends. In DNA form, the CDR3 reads TGTGCCAGCAGAGACTTATGGGGGCGGGGAGGGACAGATACGCAGTATTTT. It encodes CASRDLWGRGGTDTQYF. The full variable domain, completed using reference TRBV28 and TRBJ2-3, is DVKVTQSSRYLVKRTGEKVFLECVQDMDHENMFWYRQDPGLGLRLIYFSYDVKMKEKGDIPEGYSVSREKKERFSLILESASTNQTSMYLCASRDLWGRGGTDTQYFGPGTRLTVL.

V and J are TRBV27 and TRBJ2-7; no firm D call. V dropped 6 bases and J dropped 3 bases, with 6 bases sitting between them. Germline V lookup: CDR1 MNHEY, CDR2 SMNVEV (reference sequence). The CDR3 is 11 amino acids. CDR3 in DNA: TGTGCCAGCAGGCGCGGCTACGAGCAGTACTTC. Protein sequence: CASRRGYEQYF.

The CDR3 is CASSLGYSAEAFF. CDR3 nucleotides: TGTGCCAGCAGCTTGGGTTATTCGGCTGAAGCTTTCTTT. The rearrangement joins TRBV5-6 to TRBJ1-1; D unclear. V was cut by 0 bases and J by 6 bases, with 9 bases left in between. Germline assignment: CDR1 SGHDT and CDR2 YYEEEE. The CDR3 contains 13 residues.

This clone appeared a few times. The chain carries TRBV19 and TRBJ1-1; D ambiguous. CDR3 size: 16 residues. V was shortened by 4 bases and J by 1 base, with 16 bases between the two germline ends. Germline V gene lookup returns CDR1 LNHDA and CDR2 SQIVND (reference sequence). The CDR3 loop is CASSTSMRIGNTEAFF. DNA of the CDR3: TGTGCCAGTAGTACCTCGATGCGGATCGGGAACACTGAAGCTTTCTTT.

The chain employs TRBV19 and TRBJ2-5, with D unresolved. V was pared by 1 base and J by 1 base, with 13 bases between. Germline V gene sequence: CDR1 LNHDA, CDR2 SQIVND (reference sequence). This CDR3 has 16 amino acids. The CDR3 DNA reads TGTGCCAGTAGTATAGGGCTAAACTATGGCCAAGAGACCCAGTACTTC. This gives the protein CASSIGLNYGQETQYF.